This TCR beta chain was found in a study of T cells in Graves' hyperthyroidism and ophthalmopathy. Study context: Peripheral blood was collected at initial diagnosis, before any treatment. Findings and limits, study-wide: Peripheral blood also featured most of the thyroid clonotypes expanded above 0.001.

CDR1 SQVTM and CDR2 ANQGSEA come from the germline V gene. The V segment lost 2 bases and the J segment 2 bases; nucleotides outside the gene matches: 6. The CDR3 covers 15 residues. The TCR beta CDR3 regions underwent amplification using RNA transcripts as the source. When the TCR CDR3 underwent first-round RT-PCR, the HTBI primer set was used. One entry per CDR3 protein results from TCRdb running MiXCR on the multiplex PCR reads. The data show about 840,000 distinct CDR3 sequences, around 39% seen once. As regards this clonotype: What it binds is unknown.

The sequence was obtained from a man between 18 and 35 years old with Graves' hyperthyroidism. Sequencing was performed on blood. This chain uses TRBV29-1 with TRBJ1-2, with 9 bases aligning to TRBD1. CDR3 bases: TGCAGCGTTGAACCCCGGGGGACAGGGAACTATGGCTACACCTTC. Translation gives CSVEPRGTGNYGYTF. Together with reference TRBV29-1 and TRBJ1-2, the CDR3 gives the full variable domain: SAVISQKPSRDICQRGTSLTIQCQVDSQVTMMFWYRQQPGQSLTLIATANQGSEATYESGFVIDKFPISRPNLTFSTLTVSNMSPEDSSIYLCSVEPRGTGNYGYTFGSGTRLTVV.